This T cell receptor beta chain was observed in a study of T cells in women clearing cervical HPV infection. Turning to the study itself: Controls gave blood once infection was undetectable; cases at lesion identification. Case blood was drawn a median approximately 21 weeks after lesion detection. Study-wide findings and caveats: Controls had more TRBV6-7 (about 0.16%) than cases (around 0.11%).

MY09/MY11 PCR detected cervical HPV DNA; dot-blot assigned genotypes. A remark on this clone: Its antigen is still unknown. Sequencing ends 3 residues short of the CDR3 end; the germline J gene provides the rest.

V dropped 2 bases and J dropped 8 bases, with 25 bases sitting between them. This CDR3 comprises 17 residues. Germline CDR1 and CDR2: DFQATT and SNEGSKA (reference sequence). Using immunoSEQ multiplex PCR, the repertoire was profiled, and TCRdb retains in-frame clones only, with some absent. The sample table includes tens of thousands of clones. The chain carries TRBV20-1 and TRBJ2-1; D may be TRBD1 (6 bases). The TCR sequence derives from a woman aged 18 to 75 with a cervical HPV16 infection that either progressed to CIN3+ or cleared (not recorded which). Source material: blood buffy coat. CDR3 DNA (partial): TGCAGTGCTAGAAGGAATAGTGGGACACGGGGTGAGGATGAG. Its protein is CSARRNSGTRGEDE. The whole CDR3 is CSARRNSGTRGEDEQFF.